The 20 T cell receptor beta chains given below trace back to one sample, sequenced in a study of cytomegalovirus exposure and HLA in healthy donors. The PCR used 60 Vbeta and 13 Jbeta primers. Generated by immunoSEQ multiplex PCR, the TCRdb table keeps only in-frame clones and is missing some. The sample records 100,000 to 150,000 clones, 65% to 75% being singletons. The material sequenced was PBMCs. Receptors were obtained from a man between 40 and 49 years old in good health and CMV-seropositive.

The chain employs TRBV4-3 and TRBJ2-7; D perhaps matches TRBD1 (5 bases). V lost 1 base to trimming and J lost 7 bases, with 14 bases between them. Germline lookup yields CDR1 LGHNA and CDR2 YSLEER. This CDR3 has 14 amino acids. The CDR3, as DNA: TGCGCCAGCAGCCAAGCTGGACAAATGGGGGAGCAGTACTTC. Amino acid sequence: CASSQAGQMGEQYF.

This chain connects TRBV28 to TRBJ2-5; the D gene is possibly TRBD2 (6 bases). In germline, CDR1 is MDHEN, CDR2 SYDVKM. The CDR3 runs to 14 residues. The V and J ends lost 6 bases and 9 bases respectively, with 20 bases between them. The CDR3 loop reads CASRSFQGRESQYF. CDR3 in DNA: TGTGCCAGCAGATCCTTTCAGGGCCGGGAGTCCCAGTACTTC.

This chain joins TRBV19 and TRBJ2-3; D is unresolved. CDR1 and CDR2 (germline): LNHDA, SQIVND (reference sequence). V was clipped by 1 base and J by 0 bases, with 2 bases between them. The CDR3 length is 13 residues. CDR3 nucleotides: TGTGCCAGTAGTATAGCGAGCACAGATACGCAGTATTTT. Its translation: CASSIASTDTQYF. Full variable domain (outside the CDR3, taken from reference TRBV19 and TRBJ2-3): DGGITQSPKYLFRKEGQNVTLSCEQNLNHDAMYWYRQDPGQGLRLIYYSQIVNDFQKGDIAEGYSVSREKKESFPLTVTSAQKNPTAFYLCASSIASTDTQYFGPGTRLTVL.

V is TRBV9 and J is TRBJ2-2, with D perhaps matching TRBD1 (5 bases). Trimming pared 1 base from V and 3 bases from J, leaving 13 bases between. Germline V gene lookup returns CDR1 SGDLS and CDR2 YYNGEE. The CDR3 contains 16 residues. The CDR3 reads CASSVWGAGYTGELFF. CDR3 nucleotides: TGTGCCAGCAGCGTATGGGGCGCAGGGTACACCGGGGAGCTGTTTTTT.

This chain links TRBV28 with TRBJ2-2; D is ambiguous. In germline, CDR1 is MDHEN, CDR2 SYDVKM. This CDR3 is built from 15 residues. The V end lost 5 bases, the J end lost 4 bases, and 14 bases lay between the germline ends. CDR3 sequence reads: CASSQSVRSTGELFF. The DNA for the CDR3 is TGTGCCAGCAGTCAGAGCGTCCGGAGCACCGGGGAGCTGTTTTTT.

The chain joins TRBV11-2 to TRBJ2-7; D is possibly TRBD2 (5 bases). This CDR3 comprises 15 residues. Germline assignment: CDR1 SGHAT and CDR2 FQNNGV. V lost 5 bases, J lost 0 bases, and 14 bases lay in between. CDR3 nucleotides: TGTGCCAGCAGCCGTTCGGACGGAGGCTCCTACGAGCAGTACTTC. This gives the protein CASSRSDGGSYEQYF.

The rearrangement joins TRBV6-1 to TRBJ2-3; TRBD2 matches at 7 bases. Germline assignment: CDR1 MNHNS and CDR2 SASEGT. With 4 bases clipped from V and 1 base from J, the junction kept 5 bases outside the gene matches. The CDR3 runs to 15 residues. The CDR3 reads CASSAPSGGTDTQYF. The DNA for the CDR3 is TGTGCCAGCAGTGCTCCTAGCGGAGGCACAGATACGCAGTATTTT.

V and J are TRBV6-5 and TRBJ1-2, with D tentatively TRBD1 (5 bases). The germline V gene encodes CDR1 MNHEY and CDR2 SVGAGI. V lost 6 bases, J lost 4 bases, and 15 bases lay in between. The CDR3 covers 14 residues. The CDR3 protein is CASRLVGGGYGYTF. The CDR3 bases are TGTGCCAGCAGACTCGTGGGGGGAGGCTATGGCTACACCTTC.

This clone has only a few counts. The chain carries TRBV9 and TRBJ2-2; 7 bases fit TRBD1. Germline CDR1 reads SGDLS; CDR2 reads YYNGEE. Germline trimming cut 3 bases from V and 4 bases from J; bases unmatched to any gene: 6. The length of the CDR3 is 15 residues. DNA for the CDR3: TGTGCCAGCAGCGCCCACAGGGGTCCCACCGGGGAGCTGTTTTTT. Amino acid sequence: CASSAHRGPTGELFF.

V is TRBV7-9 and J is TRBJ1-2; the D is unclear. V lost 5 bases and J 8 bases, leaving 9 bases between the germline ends. The germline V gene has CDR1 SEHNR and CDR2 FQNEAQ (reference sequence). The CDR3 consists of 11 residues. The CDR3: CASSPAGGYTF. CDR3 nucleotide sequence: TGTGCCAGCAGCCCGGCGGGGGGCTACACCTTC.

The chain couples TRBV10-1 to TRBJ2-5; D gene uncertain. Between the trimmed V and J ends, which lost 5 bases and 3 bases, there was a span of 4 bases. CDR3 length: 11 amino acids. CDR1 and CDR2 from the germline V gene are WNHNN and SYGVQD (reference sequence). CDR3 DNA: TGCGCCAGCAGTACGGAAGAGACCCAGTACTTC. It encodes CASSTEETQYF.

Turning to this clone: This CDR3 is also generated by other DNA sequences in the sample. The gene calls are TRBV5-1 and TRBJ2-5, with 7 positions matching TRBD1. The junction had 4 bases not matched to a gene; V was cut back by 0 bases and J by 5 bases. Germline lookup yields CDR1 SGHRS and CDR2 YFSETQ. The CDR3 totals 14 residues. CDR3 loop: CASSLVGGGETQYF. The CDR3 DNA reads as TGCGCCAGCAGCTTGGTAGGGGGCGGGGAGACCCAGTACTTC.

The rearrangement uses TRBV7-8 and TRBJ2-7; 8 bases are shared with TRBD1. Germline CDR1 SGHVS, CDR2 FQNEAQ. V lost 1 base and J lost 7; bases outside the gene matches: 6. CDR3 length: 14 amino acids. In DNA, the CDR3 is TGTGCCAGCAGCTTAGACCAGGGGGCAGGTGAGCAGTACTTC. Its protein is CASSLDQGAGEQYF.

This chain connects TRBV4-1 to TRBJ2-3; the D gene is possibly TRBD2 (5 bases). The CDR3 totals 14 residues. In germline, CDR1 is MGHRA, CDR2 YSYEKL. Trimming took off 7 bases at V and 2 bases at J, with 13 bases between the two ends. Here the CDR3 reads CASNHGLFTDTQYF. The CDR3 bases are TGCGCCAGCAACCACGGACTGTTCACAGATACGCAGTATTTT.

This clone was counted only a few times. This chain links TRBV29-1 with TRBJ1-5; D remains unclear. The CDR3 sequence is 13 residues long. Per the germline V gene, CDR1 is SQVTM and CDR2 is ANQGSEA. Trimming shortened V by 6 bases and J by 3 bases, and 12 bases separated the two germline ends. CDR3 bases: TGCAGCGTCGCACCGGGAGCCAATCAGCCCCAGCATTTT. Protein sequence: CSVAPGANQPQHF.

This clone appeared a few times. The chain employs TRBV29-1 and TRBJ2-7; the D gene is possibly TRBD2 (5 bases). This CDR3 is built from 13 residues. The V gene lost 4 bases and the J gene lost 0 bases, with 10 bases spanning the gap. Germline CDR1 is SQVTM and CDR2 is ANQGSEA. In DNA form, the CDR3 reads TGCAGCGTTGTTCTGGACTTCTCCTACGAGCAGTACTTC. This gives the protein CSVVLDFSYEQYF.

The rearrangement links TRBV7-9 to TRBJ2-7, with 11 bases identical to TRBD1. Germline CDR1 reads SEHNR; CDR2 reads FQNEAQ (reference sequence). V gave up 5 bases and J gave up 5 bases; unmatched junction bases: 5. This CDR3 comprises 14 residues. CDR3 nucleotide sequence: TGTGCCAGCAGCCTGGACAGGGGGCCGAACGAGCAGTACTTC. It codes for CASSLDRGPNEQYF.

This chain connects TRBV19 to TRBJ2-5; TRBD1 aligns across 8 bases. V trimming: 3 bases; J trimming: 0 bases; junction bases outside the gene matches: 0. Germline lookup yields CDR1 LNHDA and CDR2 SQIVND (reference sequence). CDR3 length equals 14 residues. The DNA of the CDR3 is TGTGCCAGTAGTATGGACAGGGACCAAGAGACCCAGTACTTC. Amino acid sequence: CASSMDRDQETQYF.

The chain joins TRBV4-1 to TRBJ1-2; maybe TRBD1 (6 bases). Germline loops: CDR1 MGHRA, CDR2 YSYEKL. This CDR3 spans 15 amino acids. Between the trimmed V and J ends, which lost 4 bases and 14 bases, there was a span of 26 bases. CDR3 sequence reads: CASSPKDRTMRLQTF. The DNA of the CDR3 is TGCGCCAGCAGCCCTAAAGACAGGACAATGCGGCTACAGACCTTC.

The chain links TRBV4-1 to TRBJ2-5; TRBD2 matches at 10 bases. Germline V gives CDR1 MGHRA, CDR2 YSYEKL. This CDR3 has 16 amino acids. V lost 1 base, J lost 4 bases, and 6 bases stayed unmatched. The CDR3 protein is CASSQALAGDRETQYF. In DNA, the CDR3 is TGCGCCAGCAGCCAAGCGCTAGCGGGAGATCGAGAGACCCAGTACTTC.